The following is a TCR beta chain sequence with its context. The junction does not match germline at one end; this may be a read error. The data were taken from a study of type 1 and type 2 diabetes patients. Germline V gene data show CDR1 as SGHRS and CDR2 as YFSETQ. The CDR3 sequence is 12 residues long. PCR was run on genomic DNA. Multiplex PCR with 30 forward and 13 reverse primers amplified the TCR beta CDR3. TCRdb passed the multiplex PCR reads through MiXCR, listing each CDR3 protein once. Here the sample spans around 300,000 distinct CDR3 sequences, more than 40% being singletons. The V call is TRBV5-1, the J call TRBJ2-5, with D hard to call. This TCR came from a man aged 18 to 29 with type 2 diabetes. Sequencing was carried out using peripheral blood mononuclear cells (PBMCs). The CDR3 coding sequence is TGTGCCAGCAACCCGATTATGAAGACCCAGTACTTC. Translation gives CASNPIMKTQYF.